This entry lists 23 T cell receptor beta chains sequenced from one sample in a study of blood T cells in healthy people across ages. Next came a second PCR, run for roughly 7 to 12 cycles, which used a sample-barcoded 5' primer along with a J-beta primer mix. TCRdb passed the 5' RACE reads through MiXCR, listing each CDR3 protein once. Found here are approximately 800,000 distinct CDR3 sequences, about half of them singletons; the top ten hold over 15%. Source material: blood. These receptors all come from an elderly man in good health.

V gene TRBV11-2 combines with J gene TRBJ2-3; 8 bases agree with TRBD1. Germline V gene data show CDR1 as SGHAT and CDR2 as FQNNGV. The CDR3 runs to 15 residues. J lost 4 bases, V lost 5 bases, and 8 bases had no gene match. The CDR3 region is CASSGDQGAADTQYF. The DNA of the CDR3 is TGTGCCAGCAGCGGGGATCAGGGGGCAGCAGATACGCAGTATTTT.

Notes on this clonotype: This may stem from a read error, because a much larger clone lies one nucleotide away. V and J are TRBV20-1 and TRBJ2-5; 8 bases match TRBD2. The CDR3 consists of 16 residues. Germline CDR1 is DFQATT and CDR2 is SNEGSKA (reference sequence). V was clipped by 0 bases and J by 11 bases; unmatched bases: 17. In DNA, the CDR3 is TGCAGTGCTAGAGACGCCACTAGCGGATATTCTTACGGGCAGTACTTC. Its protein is CSARDATSGYSYGQYF.

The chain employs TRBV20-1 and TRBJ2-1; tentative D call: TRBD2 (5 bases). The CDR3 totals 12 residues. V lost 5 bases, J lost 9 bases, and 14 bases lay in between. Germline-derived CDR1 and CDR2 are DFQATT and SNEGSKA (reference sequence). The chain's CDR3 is CSAPSLGGEQFF. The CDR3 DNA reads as TGCAGTGCTCCCTCACTAGGAGGTGAGCAGTTCTTC.

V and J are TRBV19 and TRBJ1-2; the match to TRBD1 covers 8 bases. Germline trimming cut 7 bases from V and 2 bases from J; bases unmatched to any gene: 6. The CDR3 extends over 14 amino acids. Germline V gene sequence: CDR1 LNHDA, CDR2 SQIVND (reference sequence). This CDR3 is CASIPGQGNYGYTF. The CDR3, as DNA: TGTGCCAGTATCCCTGGACAGGGCAACTATGGCTACACCTTC.

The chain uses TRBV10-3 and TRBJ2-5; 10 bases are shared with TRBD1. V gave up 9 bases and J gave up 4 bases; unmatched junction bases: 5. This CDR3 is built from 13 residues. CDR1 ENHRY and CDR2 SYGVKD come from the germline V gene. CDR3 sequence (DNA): TGTGCCATGGGGACAGGGGTTCGAGAGACCCAGTACTTC. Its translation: CAMGTGVRETQYF.

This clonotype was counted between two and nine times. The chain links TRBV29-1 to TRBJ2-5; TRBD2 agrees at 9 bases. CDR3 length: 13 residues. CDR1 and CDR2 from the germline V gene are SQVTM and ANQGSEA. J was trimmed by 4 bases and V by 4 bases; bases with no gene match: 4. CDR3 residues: CSVGLAARETQYF. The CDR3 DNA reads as TGCAGCGTTGGACTAGCGGCCCGAGAGACCCAGTACTTC.

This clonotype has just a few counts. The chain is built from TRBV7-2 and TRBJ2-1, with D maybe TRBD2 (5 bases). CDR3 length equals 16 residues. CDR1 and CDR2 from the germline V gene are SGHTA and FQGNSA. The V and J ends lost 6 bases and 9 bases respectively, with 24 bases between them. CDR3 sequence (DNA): TGTGCCAGCAGTCGAGACTCGGCTAGCCGGAGCAGTGAGCAGTTCTTC. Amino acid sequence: CASSRDSASRSSEQFF.

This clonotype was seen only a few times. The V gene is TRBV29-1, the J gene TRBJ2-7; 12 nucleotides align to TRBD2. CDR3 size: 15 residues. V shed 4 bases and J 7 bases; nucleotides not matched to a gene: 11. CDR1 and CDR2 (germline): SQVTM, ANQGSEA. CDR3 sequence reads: CSVVPTSGSYNEQYF. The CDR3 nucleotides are TGCAGCGTTGTCCCGACTAGCGGGAGTTATAATGAGCAGTACTTC.

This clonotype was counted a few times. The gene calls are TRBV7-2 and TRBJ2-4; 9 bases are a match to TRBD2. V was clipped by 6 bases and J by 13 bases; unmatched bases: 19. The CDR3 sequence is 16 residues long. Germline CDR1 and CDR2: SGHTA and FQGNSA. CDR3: CASSPRREGGYNEQYF. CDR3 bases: TGTGCCAGCAGTCCTCGGCGGGAGGGCGGGTACAATGAGCAGTACTTC.

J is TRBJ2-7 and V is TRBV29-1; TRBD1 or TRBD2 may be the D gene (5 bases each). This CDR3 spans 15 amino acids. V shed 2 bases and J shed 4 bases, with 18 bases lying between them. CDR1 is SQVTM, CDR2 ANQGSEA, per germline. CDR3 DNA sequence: TGCAGCGTTGAAAGGGGTCGGGGCCAAGCTTACGAGCAGTACTTC. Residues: CSVERGRGQAYEQYF.

The CDR3, as DNA: TGTGCCAGCAGCTGGGGACTCCTAGAGGACTATGGCTACACCTTC. Its protein product is CASSWGLLEDYGYTF. This chain uses TRBV5-6 with TRBJ1-2; D is perhaps TRBD1 (5 bases). The CDR3 contains 15 residues. V was clipped by 3 bases and J by 3 bases, with 15 bases between them. Germline CDR1 and CDR2: SGHDT and YYEEEE.

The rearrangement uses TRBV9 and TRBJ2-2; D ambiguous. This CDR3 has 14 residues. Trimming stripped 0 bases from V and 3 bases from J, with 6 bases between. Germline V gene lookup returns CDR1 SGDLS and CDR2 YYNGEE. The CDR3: CASSVGQDTGELFF. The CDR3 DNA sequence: TGTGCCAGCAGCGTAGGGCAGGACACCGGGGAGCTGTTTTTT.

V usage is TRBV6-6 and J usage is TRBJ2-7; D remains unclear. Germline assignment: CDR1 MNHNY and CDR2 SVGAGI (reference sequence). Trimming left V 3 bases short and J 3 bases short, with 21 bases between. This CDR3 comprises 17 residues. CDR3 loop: CASSYSATSDTDYEQYF. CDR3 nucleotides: TGTGCCAGCAGTTATTCCGCCACCTCTGACACGGACTACGAGCAGTACTTC.

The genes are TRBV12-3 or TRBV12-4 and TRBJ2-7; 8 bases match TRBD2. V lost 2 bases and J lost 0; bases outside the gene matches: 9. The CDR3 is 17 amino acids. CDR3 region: CASSLNRGGISSYEQYF. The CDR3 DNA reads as TGTGCCAGCAGTTTAAATCGGGGGGGGATATCCTCCTACGAGCAGTACTTC.

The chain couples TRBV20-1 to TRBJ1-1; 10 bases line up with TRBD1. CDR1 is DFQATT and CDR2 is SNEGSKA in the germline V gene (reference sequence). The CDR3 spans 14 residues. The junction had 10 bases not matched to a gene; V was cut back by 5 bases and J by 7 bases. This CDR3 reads CSASRQGAKVEAFF. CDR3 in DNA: TGCAGTGCTTCACGACAGGGGGCAAAGGTTGAAGCTTTCTTT.

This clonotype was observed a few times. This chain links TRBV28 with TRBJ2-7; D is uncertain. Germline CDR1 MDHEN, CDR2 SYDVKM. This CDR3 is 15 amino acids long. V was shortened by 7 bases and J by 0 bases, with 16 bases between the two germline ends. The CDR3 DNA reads TGTGCCAGCATCCCCCAACGAGGCAACTCCTACGAGCAGTACTTC. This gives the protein CASIPQRGNSYEQYF.

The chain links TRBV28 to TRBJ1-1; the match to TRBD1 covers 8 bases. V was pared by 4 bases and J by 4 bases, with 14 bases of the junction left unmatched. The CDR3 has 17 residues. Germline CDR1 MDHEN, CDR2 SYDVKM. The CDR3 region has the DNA TGTGCCAGCAGTTCACTAAGACAGGGGCGGTTGAGCACTGAAGCTTTCTTT. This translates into CASSSLRQGRLSTEAFF.

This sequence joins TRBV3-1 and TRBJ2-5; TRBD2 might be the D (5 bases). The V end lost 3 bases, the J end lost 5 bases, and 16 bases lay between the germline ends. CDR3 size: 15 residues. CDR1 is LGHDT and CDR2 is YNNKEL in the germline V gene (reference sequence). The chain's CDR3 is CASSHQAGVTETQYF. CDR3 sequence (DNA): TGTGCCAGCAGCCATCAGGCGGGTGTGACGGAGACCCAGTACTTC.

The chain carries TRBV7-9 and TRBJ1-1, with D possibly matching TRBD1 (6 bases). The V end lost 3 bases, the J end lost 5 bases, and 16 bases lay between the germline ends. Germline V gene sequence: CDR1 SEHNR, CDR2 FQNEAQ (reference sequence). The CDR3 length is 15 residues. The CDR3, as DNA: TGTGCCAGCAGCTTCACCGACAGGAGTGGGACTGAAGCTTTCTTT. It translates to CASSFTDRSGTEAFF.

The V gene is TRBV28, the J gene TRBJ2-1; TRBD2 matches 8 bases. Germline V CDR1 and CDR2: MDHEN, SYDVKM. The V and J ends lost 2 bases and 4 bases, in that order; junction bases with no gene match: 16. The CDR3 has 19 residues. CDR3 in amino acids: CASSLEGERSGRPYNEQFF. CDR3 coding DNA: TGTGCCAGCAGTTTAGAAGGGGAACGGAGCGGGAGACCATACAATGAGCAGTTCTTC.

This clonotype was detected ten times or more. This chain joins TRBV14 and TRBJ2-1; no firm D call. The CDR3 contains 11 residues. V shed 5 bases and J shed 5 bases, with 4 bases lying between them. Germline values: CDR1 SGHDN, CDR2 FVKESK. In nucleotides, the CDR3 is TGTGCCAGCAGCGCACACAATGAGCAGTTCTTC. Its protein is CASSAHNEQFF.

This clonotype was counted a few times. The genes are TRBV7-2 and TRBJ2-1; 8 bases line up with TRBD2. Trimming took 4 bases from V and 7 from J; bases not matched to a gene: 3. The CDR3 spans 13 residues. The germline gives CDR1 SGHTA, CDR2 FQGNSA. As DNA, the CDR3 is TGTGCCAGCAGCTCACTAGCGGTGAATGAGCAGTTCTTC. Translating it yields CASSSLAVNEQFF.

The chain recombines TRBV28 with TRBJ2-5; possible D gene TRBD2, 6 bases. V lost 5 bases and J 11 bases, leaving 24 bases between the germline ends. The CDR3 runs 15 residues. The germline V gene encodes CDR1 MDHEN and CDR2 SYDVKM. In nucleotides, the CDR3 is TGTGCCAGCAGTACCCCGGGGCTAGCGTTTGGTGAGCAGTACTTC. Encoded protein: CASSTPGLAFGEQYF.